A selection of T cell receptor beta chains follows, all from one sample in a study of blood T cells in healthy people across ages. TCRdb re-analysed the 5' RACE reads in MiXCR, keeping a single row per CDR3 protein. The repertoire has hundreds of thousands of distinct CDR3 sequences, roughly 64% of them found once; the top ten carry approximately 21%. Sequences were obtained from blood. The receptors come from a man aged 25-40 years in good health. Both conserved end residues are part of each CDR3. Fields, in order: clone size, V gene, J gene, D gene, CDR3 length, CDR3 DNA, CDR3 protein. The D gene is left open where the match is weak. The listing skips clone size in some rows; elsewhere it reads once, few, many or a size class.

clone size: NA; V gene: TRBV5-1; J gene: TRBJ2-3; D gene: TRBD2; CDR3 length: 17; CDR3 DNA: TGCGCCAGCAGCCGCCAACCTAAAGCGGGGGCGGGGGATACGCAGTATTTT; CDR3 protein: CASSRQPKAGAGDTQYF
clone size: few; V gene: TRBV4-3; J gene: TRBJ2-1; D gene: NA; CDR3 length: 15; CDR3 DNA: TGCGCCAGCGCCAGGGTTTTGGGGGCCTACAATGAGCAGTTCTTC; CDR3 protein: CASARVLGAYNEQFF
clone size: few; V gene: TRBV6-5; J gene: TRBJ2-5; D gene: NA; CDR3 length: 15; CDR3 DNA: TGTGCCAGCAGTTACTCAGGCAATTACCAAGAGACCCAGTACTTC; CDR3 protein: CASSYSGNYQETQYF
clone size: NA; V gene: TRBV6-2/TRBV6-3; J gene: TRBJ2-3; D gene: NA; CDR3 length: 17; CDR3 DNA: TGTGCCAGCAGTTACCCCTCGGCTAGCGCCTACACAGATACGCAGTATTTT; CDR3 protein: CASSYPSASAYTDTQYF
clone size: few; V gene: TRBV7-2; J gene: TRBJ2-7; D gene: NA; CDR3 length: 11; CDR3 DNA: TGTGCCAGCCGCCACACCTACGAGCAGTACTTC; CDR3 protein: CASRHTYEQYF
clone size: NA; V gene: TRBV7-2; J gene: TRBJ2-3; D gene: TRBD2; CDR3 length: 15; CDR3 DNA: TGTGCCAGCAGCTACAGACTAGCGGACACAGATACGCAGTATTTT; CDR3 protein: CASSYRLADTDTQYF
clone size: NA; V gene: TRBV11-3; J gene: TRBJ1-5; D gene: NA; CDR3 length: 14; CDR3 DNA: TGTGCCAGCATCCAGGGGCAGATAAATCAGCCCCAGCATTTT; CDR3 protein: CASIQGQINQPQHF
clone size: NA; V gene: TRBV7-8; J gene: TRBJ2-3; D gene: NA; CDR3 length: 18; CDR3 DNA: TGTGCCAGCAGCTTGGGTCGAGGGGCGGGAACTAGCACAGATACGCAGTATTTT; CDR3 protein: CASSLGRGAGTSTDTQYF
clone size: NA; V gene: TRBV6-6; J gene: TRBJ1-2; D gene: TRBD1; CDR3 length: 15; CDR3 DNA: TGTGCCAGCAGCTCCCGGGACAGGGTATTTTGGGGCTACACCTTC; CDR3 protein: CASSSRDRVFWGYTF
clone size: NA; V gene: TRBV7-2; J gene: TRBJ2-5; D gene: NA; CDR3 length: 13; CDR3 DNA: TGTGCCAGCAGCCAGTCTGGCCAAGAGACCCAGTACTTC; CDR3 protein: CASSQSGQETQYF
clone size: NA; V gene: TRBV13; J gene: TRBJ2-7; D gene: TRBD1; CDR3 length: 15; CDR3 DNA: TGTGCCAGCAGCTTAGGGACAGGGCTGGGGTACGAGCAGTACTTC; CDR3 protein: CASSLGTGLGYEQYF
clone size: NA; V gene: TRBV7-8; J gene: TRBJ1-2; D gene: TRBD1; CDR3 length: 14; CDR3 DNA: TGTGCCGGCAGCTTGGGACAGTCCAATTATGGCTACACCTTC; CDR3 protein: CAGSLGQSNYGYTF
clone size: NA; V gene: TRBV10-3; J gene: TRBJ2-7; D gene: NA; CDR3 length: 15; CDR3 DNA: TGTGCCATCAGTGAGCCGAGCCTTCGGCCCTACGAGCAGTACTTC; CDR3 protein: CAISEPSLRPYEQYF
clone size: NA; V gene: TRBV7-2; J gene: TRBJ1-1; D gene: NA; CDR3 length: 15; CDR3 DNA: TGTGCCAGCAGCTTAGTCTGGGGGTCGGACACTGAAGCTTTCTTT; CDR3 protein: CASSLVWGSDTEAFF
clone size: NA; V gene: TRBV6-2/TRBV6-3; J gene: TRBJ2-3; D gene: TRBD2; CDR3 length: 16; CDR3 DNA: TGTGCCAGCAGTTACTCAACTAGCGGGGAATCAGATACGCAGTATTTT; CDR3 protein: CASSYSTSGESDTQYF
clone size: few; V gene: TRBV12-3/TRBV12-4; J gene: TRBJ2-1; D gene: TRBD1; CDR3 length: 13; CDR3 DNA: TGTGCCAGCAGTTCGGACAGGGTCAATGAGCAGTTCTTC; CDR3 protein: CASSSDRVNEQFF
clone size: once; V gene: TRBV7-9; J gene: TRBJ2-1; D gene: NA; CDR3 length: 14; CDR3 DNA: TGTGCCAGCAGCCTTTCCAGGACTACCAATGAGCAGTTCTTC; CDR3 protein: CASSLSRTTNEQFF
clone size: few; V gene: TRBV27; J gene: TRBJ2-7; D gene: TRBD1; CDR3 length: 14; CDR3 DNA: TGTGCCAGCAAACCGGGGACAGATTCCTACGAGCAGTACTTC; CDR3 protein: CASKPGTDSYEQYF
clone size: NA; V gene: TRBV12-3/TRBV12-4; J gene: TRBJ1-1; D gene: NA; CDR3 length: 14; CDR3 DNA: TGTGCCAGCACCATTGGGAAGCGGAACACTGAAGCTTTCTTT; CDR3 protein: CASTIGKRNTEAFF
clone size: NA; V gene: TRBV30; J gene: TRBJ1-2; D gene: NA; CDR3 length: 13; CDR3 DNA: TGTGCCTGGAGTCCGGACCGAAACTATGGCTACACCTTC; CDR3 protein: CAWSPDRNYGYTF
clone size: NA; V gene: TRBV5-1; J gene: TRBJ2-7; D gene: NA; CDR3 length: 14; CDR3 DNA: TGCGCCAGCAGCTTGAGAAGCTCCTACAATGAGCAGTACTTC; CDR3 protein: CASSLRSSYNEQYF
clone size: few; V gene: TRBV6-2/TRBV6-3; J gene: TRBJ2-7; D gene: NA; CDR3 length: 15; CDR3 DNA: TGTGCCAGCAGTTACTTCGGGCAGGGCATCCACGAGCAGTACTTC; CDR3 protein: CASSYFGQGIHEQYF
clone size: NA; V gene: TRBV12-3/TRBV12-4; J gene: TRBJ2-7; D gene: NA; CDR3 length: 14; CDR3 DNA: TGTGCCAGCAGCCCCCAGGGGACTACCTACGAGCAGTACTTC; CDR3 protein: CASSPQGTTYEQYF
clone size: NA; V gene: TRBV6-5; J gene: TRBJ2-5; D gene: NA; CDR3 length: 13; CDR3 DNA: TGTGCCAGCAGTTACTCAAATAAAGAGACCCAGTACTTC; CDR3 protein: CASSYSNKETQYF
clone size: few; V gene: TRBV5-5; J gene: TRBJ2-7; D gene: NA; CDR3 length: 14; CDR3 DNA: TGTGCCAGCAGCGTGTGGGGGAACCCCTACGAGCAGTACTTC; CDR3 protein: CASSVWGNPYEQYF
clone size: once; V gene: TRBV6-2/TRBV6-3; J gene: TRBJ2-4; D gene: NA; CDR3 length: 14; CDR3 DNA: TGTGCCAGCAACTGGGGGGACACCAAAAACATTCAGTACTTC; CDR3 protein: CASNWGDTKNIQYF
clone size: NA; V gene: TRBV2; J gene: TRBJ2-7; D gene: NA; CDR3 length: 13; CDR3 DNA: TGTGCCAGCGTTTCGGACGGCTATACCGAGCAGTACTTC; CDR3 protein: CASVSDGYTEQYF
clone size: NA; V gene: TRBV20-1; J gene: TRBJ2-3; D gene: NA; CDR3 length: 16; CDR3 DNA: TGCAGTGCTAGAGTAGGGAGTCCGCTTGGGTCAGATACGCAGTATTTT; CDR3 protein: CSARVGSPLGSDTQYF
clone size: few; V gene: TRBV29-1; J gene: TRBJ1-1; D gene: NA; CDR3 length: 14; CDR3 DNA: TGCAGCGTTGCGCCGGGACGGTTGAACACTGAAGCTTTCTTT; CDR3 protein: CSVAPGRLNTEAFF
clone size: NA; V gene: TRBV7-9; J gene: TRBJ1-2; D gene: TRBD1; CDR3 length: 16; CDR3 DNA: TGTGCCAGCAGCTTAGATGCCGGGACAGGGGGCTATGGCTACACCTTC; CDR3 protein: CASSLDAGTGGYGYTF
clone size: NA; V gene: TRBV28; J gene: TRBJ2-7; D gene: TRBD1; CDR3 length: 18; CDR3 DNA: TGTGCCAGCAGTCATCTACAGGGGGCGTTAAGGAGAGCCTACGAGCAGTACTTC; CDR3 protein: CASSHLQGALRRAYEQYF
clone size: NA; V gene: TRBV7-2; J gene: TRBJ2-3; D gene: NA; CDR3 length: 14; CDR3 DNA: TGTGCCAGCAGAGTCGACAGGAGCACAGATACGCAGTATTTT; CDR3 protein: CASRVDRSTDTQYF
clone size: NA; V gene: TRBV20-1; J gene: TRBJ2-1; D gene: NA; CDR3 length: 15; CDR3 DNA: TGCAGTGCTAGAGCTGGTGGGACCAGATCCTATGAGCAGTTCTTC; CDR3 protein: CSARAGGTRSYEQFF
clone size: once; V gene: TRBV5-6; J gene: TRBJ2-5; D gene: NA; CDR3 length: 12; CDR3 DNA: TGTGCCAGCAGCCCGTGGGAAGAGACCCAGTACTTC; CDR3 protein: CASSPWEETQYF
clone size: NA; V gene: TRBV12-3/TRBV12-4; J gene: TRBJ2-1; D gene: TRBD1; CDR3 length: 14; CDR3 DNA: TGTGCCAGCAGACGTATTGGGACAGCGAATGAGCAGTTCTTC; CDR3 protein: CASRRIGTANEQFF
clone size: NA; V gene: TRBV7-2; J gene: TRBJ2-3; D gene: NA; CDR3 length: 15; CDR3 DNA: TGTGCCAGCAGCTTTCAACAGACCGACGCAGATACGCAGTATTTT; CDR3 protein: CASSFQQTDADTQYF
clone size: NA; V gene: TRBV20-1; J gene: TRBJ1-5; D gene: NA; CDR3 length: 16; CDR3 DNA: TGCAGTGCTAGACCGGAAAGGTTCAGCGGCAATCAGCCCCAGCATTTT; CDR3 protein: CSARPERFSGNQPQHF
clone size: NA; V gene: TRBV6-1; J gene: TRBJ2-3; D gene: NA; CDR3 length: 12; CDR3 DNA: TGTGCCAGCAAGGGAACGGCAGATACGCAGTATTTT; CDR3 protein: CASKGTADTQYF
clone size: NA; V gene: TRBV14; J gene: TRBJ2-1; D gene: NA; CDR3 length: 14; CDR3 DNA: TGTGCCAGCAGCCAAGCTCTAGCCATGAGTGAGCAGTTCTTC; CDR3 protein: CASSQALAMSEQFF
clone size: few; V gene: TRBV6-5; J gene: TRBJ1-4; D gene: NA; CDR3 length: 15; CDR3 DNA: TGTGCCAGCAGTTACTCGTACACAGCCCTCGGAAAACTGTTTTTT; CDR3 protein: CASSYSYTALGKLFF